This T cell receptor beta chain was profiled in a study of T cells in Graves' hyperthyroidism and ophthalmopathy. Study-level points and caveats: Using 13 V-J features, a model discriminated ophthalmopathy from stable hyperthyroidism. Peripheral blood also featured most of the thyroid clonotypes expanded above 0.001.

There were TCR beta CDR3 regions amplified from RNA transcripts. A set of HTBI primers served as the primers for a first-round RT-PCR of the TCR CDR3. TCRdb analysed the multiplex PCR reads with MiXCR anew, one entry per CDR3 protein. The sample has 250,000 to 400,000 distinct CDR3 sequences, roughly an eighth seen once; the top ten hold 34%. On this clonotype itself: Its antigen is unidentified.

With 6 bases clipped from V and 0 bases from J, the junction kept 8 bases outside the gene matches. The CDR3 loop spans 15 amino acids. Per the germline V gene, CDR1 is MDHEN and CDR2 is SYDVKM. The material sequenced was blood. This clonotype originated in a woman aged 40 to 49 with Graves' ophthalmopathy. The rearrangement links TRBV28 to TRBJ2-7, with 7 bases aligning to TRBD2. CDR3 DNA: TGTGCCAGCAGCCAAGAGCGGGGCGGCTCCTACGAGCAGTACTTC. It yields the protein CASSQERGGSYEQYF. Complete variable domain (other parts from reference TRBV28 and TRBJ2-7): DVKVTQSSRYLVKRTGEKVFLECVQDMDHENMFWYRQDPGLGLRLIYFSYDVKMKEKGDIPEGYSVSREKKERFSLILESASTNQTSMYLCASSQERGGSYEQYFGPGTRLTVT.